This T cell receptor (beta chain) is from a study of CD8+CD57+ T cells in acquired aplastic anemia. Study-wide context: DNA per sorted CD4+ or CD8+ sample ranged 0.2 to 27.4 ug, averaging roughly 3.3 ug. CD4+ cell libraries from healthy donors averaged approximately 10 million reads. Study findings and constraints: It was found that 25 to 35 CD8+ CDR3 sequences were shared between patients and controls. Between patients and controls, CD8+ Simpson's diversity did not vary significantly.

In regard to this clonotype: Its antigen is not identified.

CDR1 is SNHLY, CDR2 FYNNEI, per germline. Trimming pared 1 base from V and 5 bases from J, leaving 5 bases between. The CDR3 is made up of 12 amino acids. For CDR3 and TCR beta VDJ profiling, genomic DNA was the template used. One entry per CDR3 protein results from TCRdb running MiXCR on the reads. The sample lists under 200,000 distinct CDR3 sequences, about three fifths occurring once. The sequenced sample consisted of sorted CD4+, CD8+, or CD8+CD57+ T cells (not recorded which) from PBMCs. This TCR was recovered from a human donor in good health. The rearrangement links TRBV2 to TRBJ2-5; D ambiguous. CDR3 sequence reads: CASSEVVETQYF. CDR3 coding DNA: TGTGCCAGCAGTGAAGTCGTCGAGACCCAGTACTTC.